This T cell receptor beta chain stems from a study of T cells in Graves' hyperthyroidism and ophthalmopathy. This clonotype was counted many times. Its antigen is still unknown. Diagnosing involved the use of clinical symptoms, serum thyroxine and TRAb, thyroid ultrasound and orbital computed tomography. Overall study results and limits: Ophthalmopathy and stable hyperthyroidism were told apart by a 13 V-J model. Ophthalmopathy onset followed model prediction by a median approximately 5.9 months. Appearing also in blood were most of the thyroid clonotypes expanded above 0.001.

Template material for amplifying TCR beta CDR3 regions consisted of RNA transcripts. Initially, a first-round RT-PCR of the TCR CDR3 employed the HTBI primer set. TCRdb re-called the multiplex PCR reads through MiXCR, storing one row per CDR3 protein. The data contain hundreds of thousands of distinct CDR3 sequences, roughly 15% of them singletons. Specimen: blood. This clonotype originated in a woman in her thirties or forties with Graves' ophthalmopathy.

This CDR3 reads CSARDGTGSIQPQHF. CDR3 nucleotides: TGCAGTGCTAGAGATGGGACAGGGTCGATCCAGCCCCAGCATTTT. This rearrangement joins TRBV20-1 to TRBJ1-5; 9 bases map to TRBD1. The ends lost 0 bases at V and 7 bases at J; junction bases unmatched: 7. In germline, CDR1 is DFQATT, CDR2 SNEGSKA (reference sequence). The CDR3 is made up of 15 amino acids.